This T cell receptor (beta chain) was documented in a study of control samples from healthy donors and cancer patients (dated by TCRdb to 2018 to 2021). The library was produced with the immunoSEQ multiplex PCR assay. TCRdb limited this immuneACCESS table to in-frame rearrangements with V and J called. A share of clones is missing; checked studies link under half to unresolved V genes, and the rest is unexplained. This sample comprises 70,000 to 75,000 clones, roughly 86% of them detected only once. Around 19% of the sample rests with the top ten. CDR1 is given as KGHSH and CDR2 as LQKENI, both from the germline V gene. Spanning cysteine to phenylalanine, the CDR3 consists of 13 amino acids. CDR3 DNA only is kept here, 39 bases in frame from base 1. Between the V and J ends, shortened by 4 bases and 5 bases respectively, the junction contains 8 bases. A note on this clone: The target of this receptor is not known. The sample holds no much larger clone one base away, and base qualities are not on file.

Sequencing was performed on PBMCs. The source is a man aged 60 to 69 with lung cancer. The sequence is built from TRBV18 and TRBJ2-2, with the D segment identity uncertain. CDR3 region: CASSLVRTGELFF. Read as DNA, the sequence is TGTGCCAGCTCACTAGTCAGAACCGGGGAGCTGTTTTTT.